The 21 T cell receptor beta chains reported below all come from one sample, sequenced in a study of beta chain features in type 1 diabetes. Since all of the isolated RNA was reverse transcribed, expressed TCRB transcripts were what got sequenced. Assay used: immunoSEQ multiplex PCR; TCRdb lists only in-frame clones, some missing. Of 150,000 to 200,000 clones listed, approximately 13% were seen once; the top ten hold 0.62%. What was sequenced was central memory CD4+ T cells from blood. These receptors all come from a woman younger than 30 in good health.

The chain carries TRBV30 and TRBJ2-7; 12 bases are shared with TRBD2. The junction had 2 bases not matched to a gene; V was cut back by 2 bases and J by 3 bases. The germline V gene has CDR1 GTSNPN and CDR2 SVGIG (reference sequence). CDR3 size: 14 residues. CDR3 coding DNA: TGTGCCTGGAGTCGGACTAGCGGGAACTACGAGCAGTACTTC. Its translation: CAWSRTSGNYEQYF.

This clone occurred a few times. V gene TRBV7-9 combines with J gene TRBJ2-5; a weak D match, TRBD1 (5 bases). CDR3 length equals 14 residues. V lost 1 base and J 5 bases, leaving 11 bases between the germline ends. Per the germline V gene, CDR1 is SEHNR and CDR2 is FQNEAQ (reference sequence). This CDR3 reads CASSLGFKGETQYF. CDR3 in DNA: TGTGCCAGCAGCTTAGGATTCAAGGGGGAGACCCAGTACTTC.

The chain employs TRBV4-2 and TRBJ2-1; the match to TRBD2 covers 10 bases. The germline V gene has CDR1 LGHNA and CDR2 YNFKEQ. This CDR3 spans 16 amino acids. V dropped 1 base and J dropped 5; count of bases not matched to a gene: 5. CDR3 sequence (DNA): TGTGCCAGCAGCCAAGGGCATAGCGGGAGGAACAATGAGCAGTTCTTC. Its protein product is CASSQGHSGRNNEQFF.

There are a few counts of this clone. This chain uses TRBV5-4 with TRBJ2-5, with 10 bases identical to TRBD1. Germline V gene sequence: CDR1 SGHNT, CDR2 YYREEE (reference sequence). This CDR3 region has 15 residues. V lost 4 bases to trimming and J lost 5 bases; unmatched junction nucleotides: 8. The CDR3, as DNA: TGTGCCAGCAGCAAGGACAGGGGGGTTACCGAGACCCAGTACTTC. As protein: CASSKDRGVTETQYF.

This clone was counted ten times or more. This chain joins TRBV7-3 and TRBJ2-1; weak D call: TRBD1 (5 bases). The CDR3 length is 14 residues. The germline V gene encodes CDR1 SGHTA and CDR2 FQGTGA. Trimming stripped 5 bases from V and 9 bases from J, with 17 bases between. The CDR3 protein is CASSPTPGQVEQFF. The CDR3, as DNA: TGTGCCAGCAGCCCTACACCAGGACAAGTTGAGCAGTTCTTC.

This clone was seen only a few times. The rearrangement links TRBV29-1 to TRBJ2-2; 8 bases are a match to TRBD1. Germline lookup yields CDR1 SQVTM and CDR2 ANQGSEA. The CDR3 contains 14 residues. V trimming: 4 bases; J trimming: 4 bases; junction bases outside the gene matches: 5. CDR3 loop: CSVGTTGGTGELFF. In DNA, the CDR3 is TGCAGCGTTGGGACAACAGGGGGCACCGGGGAGCTGTTTTTT.

This clone has a handful of counts. The chain recombines TRBV6-6 with TRBJ1-1, with 7 bases fitting TRBD1. The V and J ends lost 6 bases and 6 bases, in that order; junction bases with no gene match: 10. CDR1 MNHNY and CDR2 SVGAGI come from the germline V gene (reference sequence). There are 14 residues in the CDR3. The CDR3 coding sequence is TGTGCCAGCAGACCTAAAACAGGGGCCGCTGAAGCTTTCTTT. It is translated as CASRPKTGAAEAFF.

CDR3 nucleotides: TGTGCCAGCAGTGAAGTAGCGGGGTACAATGAGCAGTTCTTC. Translating gives CASSEVAGYNEQFF. The chain has TRBV6-1 and TRBJ2-1, with TRBD2 matching 8 bases. The germline V gene encodes CDR1 MNHNS and CDR2 SASEGT. V was clipped by 1 base and J by 4 bases; unmatched bases: 0. The CDR3 length is 14 residues.

The chain carries TRBV30 and TRBJ1-3, with D unresolved. There are 13 residues in the CDR3. Per germline, CDR1 GTSNPN and CDR2 SVGIG (reference sequence). V was pared by 2 bases and J by 3 bases, with 8 bases between. This CDR3 reads CAWSKRRGNTIYF. CDR3 DNA sequence: TGTGCCTGGAGTAAGAGGCGTGGAAACACCATATATTTT.

The table lists this clone with a few counts. V and J are TRBV25-1 and TRBJ1-1; 8 bases map to TRBD1. Per the germline V gene, CDR1 is MGHDK and CDR2 is SYGVNS. The CDR3 runs to 15 residues. The V gene end was trimmed by 3 bases and the J gene end by 3 bases; junction bases not matched to a gene: 6. The CDR3 DNA reads TGTGCCAGCAGTGACAGGGGGCTTGTGGACACTGAAGCTTTCTTT. This codes for CASSDRGLVDTEAFF.

The chain recombines TRBV2 with TRBJ2-7, with TRBD1 identical over 7 bases. This CDR3 contains 15 residues. The germline CDR1 and CDR2 sequences are SNHLY and FYNNEI. V lost 4 bases and J lost 3; bases outside the gene matches: 9. CDR3 sequence: CASSGRRQGVYEQYF. The DNA of the CDR3 is TGTGCCAGCAGTGGACGGCGACAGGGAGTCTACGAGCAGTACTTC.

The chain couples TRBV28 to TRBJ2-1; possible D gene TRBD2, 6 bases. This CDR3 spans 15 amino acids. With 4 bases removed from V and 3 bases from J, the gap between germline ends came to 13 bases. CDR1 and CDR2 (germline): MDHEN, SYDVKM. As DNA, the CDR3 is TGTGCCAGCAGTTCGGACGGGAGCAACTACAATGAGCAGTTCTTC. Encoded protein: CASSSDGSNYNEQFF.

A note on this clone: Distinct nucleotide sequences in the sample also encode this CDR3. V gene TRBV5-1 combines with J gene TRBJ2-3; the D gene is possibly TRBD2 (5 bases). V gave up 5 bases and J gave up 1 base, with 8 bases separating them. Germline V gives CDR1 SGHRS, CDR2 YFSETQ. The CDR3 has 13 residues. CDR3 residues: CASRDSGTDTQYF. The DNA for the CDR3 is TGCGCCAGCAGGGATAGCGGCACAGATACGCAGTATTTT.

V is TRBV5-1 and J is TRBJ2-5; D remains ambiguous. The CDR3 is 13 residues long. The V end lost 0 bases, the J end lost 4 bases, and 7 bases lay between the germline ends. Germline V lookup: CDR1 SGHRS, CDR2 YFSETQ. CDR3: CASSLDGSETQYF. CDR3 nucleotide sequence: TGCGCCAGCAGCTTGGACGGGTCAGAGACCCAGTACTTC.

The V call is TRBV7-2, the J call TRBJ2-1; 12 positions agree with TRBD1. The CDR3 length is 16 residues. Germline V CDR1 and CDR2: SGHTA, FQGNSA. V was clipped by 6 bases and J by 7 bases; unmatched bases: 10. CDR3 nucleotides: TGTGCCAGCAGTCTGTCCGGGACAGGGGGCTGGAATGAGCAGTTCTTC. Its protein product is CASSLSGTGGWNEQFF. The variable domain in full, with the rest retrieved from reference TRBV7-2 and TRBJ2-1, is GAGVSQSPSNKVTEKGKDVELRCDPISGHTALYWYRQSLGQGLEFLIYFQGNSAPDKSGLPSDRFSAERTGGSVSTLTIQRTQQEDSAVYLCASSLSGTGGWNEQFFGPGTRLTVL.

This clone has a handful of counts. The rearrangement links TRBV9 to TRBJ1-4; TRBD1 might be the D (6 bases). This CDR3 spans 14 amino acids. Germline CDR1 is SGDLS and CDR2 is YYNGEE. Trimming pared 4 bases from V and 6 bases from J, leaving 13 bases between. CDR3 sequence: CASSLRDTDEKLFF. DNA of the CDR3: TGTGCCAGCAGCTTACGGGACACCGATGAAAAACTGTTTTTT. Full variable domain (remainder filled in from reference TRBV9 and TRBJ1-4): DSGVTQTPKHLITATGQRVTLRCSPRSGDLSVYWYQQSLDQGLQFLIQYYNGEERAKGNILERFSAQQFPDLHSELNLSSLELGDSALYFCASSLRDTDEKLFFGSGTQLSVL.

A few counts support this clone. A much larger clone sits a single nucleotide away, making a read error possible. The chain couples TRBV5-1 to TRBJ1-1; TRBD1 matches 7 bases. V lost 1 base and J lost 11; bases outside the gene matches: 5. This CDR3 is 12 amino acids long. Germline-derived CDR1 and CDR2 are SGHRS and YFSETQ. CDR3 in DNA: TGCGCCAGCAGCTTGCCAGGGGGTTATGCTTTCTTT. Its translation: CASSLPGGYAFF.

This clone appeared a few times. V usage is TRBV11-2 and J usage is TRBJ2-3; D not resolved. This CDR3 is 14 amino acids long. V lost 8 bases to trimming and J lost 3 bases, with 15 bases between them. Germline CDR1 and CDR2: SGHAT and FQNNGV. The DNA for the CDR3 is TGTGCCAGCCGAGCCGGTATAGAGACAGATACGCAGTATTTT. It is translated as CASRAGIETDTQYF.

The chain uses TRBV28 and TRBJ1-2; D is possibly TRBD1 (5 bases). V was pared by 1 base and J by 6 bases, with 18 bases between. The CDR3 has 16 amino acids. Germline-derived CDR1 and CDR2 are MDHEN and SYDVKM. CDR3 coding DNA: TGTGCCAGCAGTTTATTGGTGCTGGGGGGTAAGGATGGCTACACCTTC. As protein: CASSLLVLGGKDGYTF.

This clone showed up just a few times. The gene calls are TRBV5-1 and TRBJ2-6; possibly TRBD2 for D (6 bases). Looked up from germline, CDR1 is SGHRS and CDR2 is YFSETQ. This CDR3 is built from 18 residues. V was clipped by 0 bases and J by 4 bases, with 17 bases between them. CDR3 DNA: TGCGCCAGCAGCTTGGTCGCGGGGTCCCTCCTAGGGGCCAACGTCCTGACTTTC. This encodes CASSLVAGSLLGANVLTF.

The V gene is TRBV28, the J gene TRBJ2-1, with TRBD2 identical over 13 bases. This CDR3 spans 16 amino acids. The ends lost 2 bases at V and 5 bases at J; junction bases unmatched: 3. Germline V lookup: CDR1 MDHEN, CDR2 SYDVKM. CDR3 coding DNA: TGTGCCAGCAGTTTAACTAGCGGGAGGGTGAACAATGAGCAGTTCTTC. It encodes CASSLTSGRVNNEQFF.